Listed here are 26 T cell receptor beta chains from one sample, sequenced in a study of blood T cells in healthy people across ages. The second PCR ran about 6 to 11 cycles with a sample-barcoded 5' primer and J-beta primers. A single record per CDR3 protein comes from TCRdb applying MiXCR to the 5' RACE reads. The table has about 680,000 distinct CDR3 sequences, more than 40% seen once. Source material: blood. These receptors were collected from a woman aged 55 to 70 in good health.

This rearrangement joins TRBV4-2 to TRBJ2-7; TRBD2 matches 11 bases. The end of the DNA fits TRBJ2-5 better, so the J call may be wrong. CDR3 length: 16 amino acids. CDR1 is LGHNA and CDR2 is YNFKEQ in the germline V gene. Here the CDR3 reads CASTPNSGRAGETQYF. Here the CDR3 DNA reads TGTGCCAGCACACCAAATAGCGGGAGGGCGGGAGAGACCCAGTACTTC.

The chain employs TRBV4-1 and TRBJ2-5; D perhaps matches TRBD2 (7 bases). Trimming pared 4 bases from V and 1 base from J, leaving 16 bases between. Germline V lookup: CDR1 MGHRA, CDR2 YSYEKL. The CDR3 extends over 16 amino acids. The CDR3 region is CASSRGRGGGQETQYF. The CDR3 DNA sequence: TGCGCCAGCAGCCGTGGTAGGGGGGGAGGCCAAGAGACCCAGTACTTC.

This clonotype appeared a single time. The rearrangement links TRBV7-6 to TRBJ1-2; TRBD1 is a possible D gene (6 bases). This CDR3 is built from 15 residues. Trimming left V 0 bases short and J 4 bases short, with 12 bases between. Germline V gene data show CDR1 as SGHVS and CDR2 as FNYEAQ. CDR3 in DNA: TGTGCCAGCAGCTTAGCCTCGGACAGACTCTATGGCTACACCTTC. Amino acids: CASSLASDRLYGYTF.

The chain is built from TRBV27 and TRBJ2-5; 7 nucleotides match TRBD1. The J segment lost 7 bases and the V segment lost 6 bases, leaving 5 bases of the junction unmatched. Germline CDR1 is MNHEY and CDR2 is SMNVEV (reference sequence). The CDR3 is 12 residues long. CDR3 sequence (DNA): TGTGCCAGCAGGACAGGGTATGGGACCCAGTACTTC. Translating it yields CASRTGYGTQYF.

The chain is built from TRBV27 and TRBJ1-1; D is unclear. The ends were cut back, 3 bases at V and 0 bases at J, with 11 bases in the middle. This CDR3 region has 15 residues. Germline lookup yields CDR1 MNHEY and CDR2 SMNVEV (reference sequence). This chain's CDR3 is CASSFSKVLNTEAFF. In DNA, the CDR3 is TGTGCCAGCAGTTTTAGTAAGGTTTTGAACACTGAAGCTTTCTTT.

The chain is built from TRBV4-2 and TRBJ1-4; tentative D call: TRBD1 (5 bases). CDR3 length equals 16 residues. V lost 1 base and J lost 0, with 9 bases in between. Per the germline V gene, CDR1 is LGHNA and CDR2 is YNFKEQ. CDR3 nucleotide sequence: TGTGCCAGCAGCCAAGCCCAGGGTTCAACTAATGAAAAACTGTTTTTT. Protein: CASSQAQGSTNEKLFF.

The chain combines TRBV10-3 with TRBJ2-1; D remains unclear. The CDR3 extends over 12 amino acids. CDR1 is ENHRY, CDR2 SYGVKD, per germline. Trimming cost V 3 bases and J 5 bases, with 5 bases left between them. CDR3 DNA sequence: TGTGCCATCAGTGACGCCCACAATGAGCAGTTCTTC. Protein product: CAISDAHNEQFF.

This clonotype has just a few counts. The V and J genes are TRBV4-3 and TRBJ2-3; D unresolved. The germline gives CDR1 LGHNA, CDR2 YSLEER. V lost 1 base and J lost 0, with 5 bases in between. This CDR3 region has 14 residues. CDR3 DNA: TGCGCCAGCAGCCAAGGTTATAGCACAGATACGCAGTATTTT. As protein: CASSQGYSTDTQYF.

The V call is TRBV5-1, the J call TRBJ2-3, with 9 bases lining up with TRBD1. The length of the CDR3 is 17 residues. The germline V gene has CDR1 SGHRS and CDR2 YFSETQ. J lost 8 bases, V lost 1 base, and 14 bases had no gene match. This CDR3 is CASSLTGTGIHRGTQYF. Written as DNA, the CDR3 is TGCGCCAGCAGCTTGACCGGGACAGGGATTCACAGAGGTACGCAGTATTTT.

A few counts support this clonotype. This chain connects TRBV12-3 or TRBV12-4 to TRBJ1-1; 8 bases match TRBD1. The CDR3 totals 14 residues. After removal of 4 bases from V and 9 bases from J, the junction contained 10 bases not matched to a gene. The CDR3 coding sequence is TGTGCCAGCAGTTCGGTTACAGGGGGAATGAAAGCTTTCTTT. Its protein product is CASSSVTGGMKAFF.

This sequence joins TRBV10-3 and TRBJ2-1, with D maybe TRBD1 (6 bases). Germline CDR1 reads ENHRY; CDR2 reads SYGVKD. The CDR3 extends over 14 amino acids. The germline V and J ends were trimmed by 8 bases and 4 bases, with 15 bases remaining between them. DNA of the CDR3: TGTGCCATCCAACAGGGCGACCGATACAATGAGCAGTTCTTC. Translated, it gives CAIQQGDRYNEQFF.

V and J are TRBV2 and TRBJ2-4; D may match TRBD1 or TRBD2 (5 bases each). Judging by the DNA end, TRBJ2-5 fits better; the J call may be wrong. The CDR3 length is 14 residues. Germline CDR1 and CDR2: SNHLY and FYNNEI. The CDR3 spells CASSAGLGEKTQYF. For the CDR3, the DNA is TGTGCCAGCAGTGCTGGCCTGGGGGAAAAGACCCAGTACTTC.

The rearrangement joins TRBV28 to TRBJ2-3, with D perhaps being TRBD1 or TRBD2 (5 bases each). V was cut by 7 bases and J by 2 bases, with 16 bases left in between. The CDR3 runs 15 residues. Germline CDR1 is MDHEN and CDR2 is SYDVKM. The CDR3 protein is CASKLAPGTTDTQYF. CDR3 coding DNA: TGTGCCAGCAAACTCGCCCCCGGGACCACAGATACGCAGTATTTT.

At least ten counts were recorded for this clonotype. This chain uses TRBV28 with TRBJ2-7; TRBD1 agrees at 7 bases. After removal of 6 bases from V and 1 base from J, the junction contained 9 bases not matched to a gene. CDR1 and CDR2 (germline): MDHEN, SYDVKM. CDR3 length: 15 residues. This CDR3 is CASSPPTGLSYEQYF. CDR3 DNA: TGTGCCAGCAGCCCCCCGACAGGGCTATCCTACGAGCAGTACTTC.

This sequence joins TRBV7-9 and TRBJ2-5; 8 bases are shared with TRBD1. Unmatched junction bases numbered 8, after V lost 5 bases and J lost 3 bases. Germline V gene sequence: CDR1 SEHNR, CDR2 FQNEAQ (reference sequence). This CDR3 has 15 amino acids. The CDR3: CASSPGQVAEETQYF. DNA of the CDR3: TGTGCCAGCAGCCCGGGACAGGTCGCTGAAGAGACCCAGTACTTC.

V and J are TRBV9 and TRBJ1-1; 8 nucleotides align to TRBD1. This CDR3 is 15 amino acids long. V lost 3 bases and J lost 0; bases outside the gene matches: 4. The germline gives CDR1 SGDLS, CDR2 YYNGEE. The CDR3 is CASSDGTGLNTEAFF. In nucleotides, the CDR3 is TGTGCCAGCAGCGACGGGACAGGACTGAACACTGAAGCTTTCTTT.

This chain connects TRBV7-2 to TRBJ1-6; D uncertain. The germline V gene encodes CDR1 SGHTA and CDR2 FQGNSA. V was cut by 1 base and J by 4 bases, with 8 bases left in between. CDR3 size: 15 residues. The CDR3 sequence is CASSLGQQYNSPLHF. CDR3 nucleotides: TGTGCCAGCAGCTTAGGTCAGCAATATAATTCACCCCTCCACTTT.

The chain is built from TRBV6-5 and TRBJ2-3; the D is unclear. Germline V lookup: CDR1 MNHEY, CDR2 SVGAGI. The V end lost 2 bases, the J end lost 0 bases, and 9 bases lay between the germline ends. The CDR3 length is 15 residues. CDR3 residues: CASSYRTASTDTQYF. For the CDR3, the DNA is TGTGCCAGCAGTTACAGGACGGCTAGCACAGATACGCAGTATTTT.

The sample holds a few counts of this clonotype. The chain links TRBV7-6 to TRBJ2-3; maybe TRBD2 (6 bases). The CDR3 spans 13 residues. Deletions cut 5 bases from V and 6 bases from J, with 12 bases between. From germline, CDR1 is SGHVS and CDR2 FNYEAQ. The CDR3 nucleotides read TGTGCCAGCAGCCGAGGAGGGGTTGATACGCAGTATTTT. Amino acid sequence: CASSRGGVDTQYF.

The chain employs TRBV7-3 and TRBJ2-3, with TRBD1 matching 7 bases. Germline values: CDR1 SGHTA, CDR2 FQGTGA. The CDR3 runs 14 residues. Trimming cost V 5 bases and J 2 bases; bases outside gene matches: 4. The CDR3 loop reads CASSNDRATDTQYF. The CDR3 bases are TGTGCCAGCAGCAATGACAGGGCCACAGATACGCAGTATTTT. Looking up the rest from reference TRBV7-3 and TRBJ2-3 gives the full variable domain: GAGVSQTPSNKVTEKGKYVELRCDPISGHTALYWYRQSLGQGPEFLIYFQGTGAADDSGLPNDRFFAVRPEGSVSTLKIQRTERGDSAVYLCASSNDRATDTQYFGPGTRLTVL.

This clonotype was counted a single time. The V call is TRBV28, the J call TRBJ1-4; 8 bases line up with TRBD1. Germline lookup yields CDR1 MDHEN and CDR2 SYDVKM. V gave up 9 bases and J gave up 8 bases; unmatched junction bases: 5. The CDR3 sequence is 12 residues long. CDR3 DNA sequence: TGTGCCAGTCAGGGGGCGAAGGAAAAACTGTTTTTT. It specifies CASQGAKEKLFF.

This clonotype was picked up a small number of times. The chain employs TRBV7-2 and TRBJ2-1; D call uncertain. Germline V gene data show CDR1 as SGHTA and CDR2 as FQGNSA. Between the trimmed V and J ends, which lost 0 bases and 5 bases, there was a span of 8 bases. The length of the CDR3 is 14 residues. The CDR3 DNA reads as TGTGCCAGCAGCTTAGCTATACATAACAATGAGCAGTTCTTC. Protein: CASSLAIHNNEQFF.

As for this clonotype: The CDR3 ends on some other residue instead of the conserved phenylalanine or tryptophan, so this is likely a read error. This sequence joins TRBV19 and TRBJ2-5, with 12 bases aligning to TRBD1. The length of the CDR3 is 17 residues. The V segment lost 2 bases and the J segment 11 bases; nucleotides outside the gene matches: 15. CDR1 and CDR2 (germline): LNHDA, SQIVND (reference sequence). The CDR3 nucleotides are TGTGCCAGTAGTATAACTTTCGTTGGGACAGGGGGCGCGAAGCAGTACCTC. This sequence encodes CASSITFVGTGGAKQYL.

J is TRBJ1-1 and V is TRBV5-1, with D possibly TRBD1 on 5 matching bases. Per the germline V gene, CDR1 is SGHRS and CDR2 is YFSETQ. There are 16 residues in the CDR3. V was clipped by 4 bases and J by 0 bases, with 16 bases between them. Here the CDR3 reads CASSVGRRAMNTEAFF. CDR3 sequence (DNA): TGCGCCAGCAGCGTGGGACGCCGGGCGATGAACACTGAAGCTTTCTTT.

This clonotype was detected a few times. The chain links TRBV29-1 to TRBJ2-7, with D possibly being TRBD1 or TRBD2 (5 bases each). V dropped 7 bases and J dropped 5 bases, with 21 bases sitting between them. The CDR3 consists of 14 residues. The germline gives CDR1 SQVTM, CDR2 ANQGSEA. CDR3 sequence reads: CSAVGGRAKNEQYF. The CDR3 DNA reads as TGCAGCGCTGTCGGAGGCAGGGCGAAGAACGAGCAGTACTTC.

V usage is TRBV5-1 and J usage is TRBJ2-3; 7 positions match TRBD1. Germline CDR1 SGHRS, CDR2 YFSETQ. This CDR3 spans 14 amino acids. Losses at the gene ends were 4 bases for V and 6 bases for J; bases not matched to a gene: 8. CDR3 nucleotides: TGCGCCAGCAGCCCGACAGGGCAATCGGATACGCAGTATTTT. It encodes CASSPTGQSDTQYF. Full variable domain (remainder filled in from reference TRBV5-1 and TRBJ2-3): KAGVTQTPRYLIKTRGQQVTLSCSPISGHRSVSWYQQTPGQGLQFLFEYFSETQRNKGNFPGRFSGRQFSNSRSEMNVSTLELGDSALYLCASSPTGQSDTQYFGPGTRLTVL.